Detailed here is one T cell receptor beta chain. This clone's antigen is unknown. The data were taken from a study of cytomegalovirus exposure and HLA in healthy donors (dated by TCRdb to the late 2010s). Notes on the research overall: According to an earlier analysis of around 600 of the donors, about 180 million T cells yielded 120 million or so unique TCR beta sequences and approximately 280 Gb of sequence data. An early release covering roughly 600 HLA-typed donors comprised 250 to 350 gigabases of sequencing data and around 85 million unique TCR sequences. Of the 300 to 450 genotyped donors, approximately 83% fell in the genetic ancestry cluster associated with self-reported Caucasian donors. The study was designed to test whether signatures of past pathogen exposure could be identified by cataloging public T cell receptors. Using immunosequencing, the study profiled T cell repertoires from 550 to 750 subjects and related those repertoires to cytomegalovirus serostatus. In addition to the first cohort of roughly 700 subjects, a separate validation cohort of 120 different subjects was used. High-throughput TCR immunosequencing, statistical association of individual TCRs with disease status, and machine learning were combined to predict cytomegalovirus infection status. In a later analysis, previously published TCR beta repertoires from 550 to 700 donors were re-analyzed and high-resolution HLA genotyping was added so that TCR occurrence patterns could be studied. Rather than drawing on any new phenotypic data, the later analysis identified candidate immune exposures from TCR beta sequences and the way those sequences occurred across donors. To decide whether each TCR beta V gene segment behaved as functional or pseudogenic, an earlier analysis of nearly 600 of the donors relied on high-throughput TCR beta sequencing. Donor age, sex, ethnicity and CMV serostatus were compiled alongside the repertoire data. Genome-wide SNP genotypes for about 65% of the 666 donors were used in a later genetic analysis, which treated that subset as a discovery cohort. Every repertoire in the discovery cohort had been generated on one and the same sequencing platform. HLA typing included class I and class II loci at four-digit resolution. The number of typed donors differed by locus: about 620-630 for A, B, C, DRB1 and DQB1; 500 to 550 for DQA1; over 600 for DPA1; and about 470 for DPB1. A few DR-DQ haplotypes were treated as single units for association and clustering because of strong linkage in the cohort. Across 300 to 400 genotyped donors of the cohort, an average of approximately 240,000 unique TCR beta nucleotide sequences per donor were sequenced, and roughly 17% of those sequences were non-productive. Beyond this particular receptor, the publication reports: A few of the identified cytomegalovirus-associated TCR beta chains were confirmed in vitro to be specific for cytomegalovirus antigens. In a later analysis, TCR association rates were found to vary across HLA loci, with the most associated TCRs seen for DRB1 alleles and the fewest for HLA-C alleles. In a later analysis, HLA-associated TCR beta chains were found to be more clonally expanded and to have lower generation probabilities than equally common non-associated chains. In an earlier analysis of over 550 of the donors, most TCR beta V segments were observed in productive rearrangements about 87% or about 30% of the time, broadly matching IMGT annotations. The authors suggested that the approach could potentially be generalized to other disease states and immunological phenotypes. Presence/absence analyses assumed roughly uniform sequencing depth across donors, an assumption that may not hold. Because counts were too low, seventeen rarely observed V segments, including chromosome 9 orphons, were left out of the earlier analysis of 500 to 750 of the donors. In a later genetic analysis, fewer N-insertions in productive TCRs were reported among donors in an Asian-associated ancestry cluster than the 666-donor mean. A further reported finding was that TCR beta sequences accurately predicted the HLA-A and HLA-B alleles for most subjects in the first cohort. A later analysis found that most CMV-associated TCR beta chains appeared HLA-restricted, with HLA associations seemingly driven largely by CMV exposure. Across donors, most TCR sequences were observed very rarely, whereas some public TCRs were present in many individuals. The only immune exposure information available for the cohort was CMV serostatus. The cohort was sequenced for TCR beta chains only, and without alpha or paired-chain data the features that could be detected were limited. Cytomegalovirus status was reported to be diagnosed by the classifier with high specificity and sensitivity in both the original and validation cohorts. Strong co-occurrence of HLA alleles, especially DR and DQ, made assigning TCR associations to individual alleles difficult. Correlated functional status among segregating V segments might reflect linkage disequilibrium, but an unknown experimental factor could not be ruled out. In a later analysis, several top co-occurrence clusters were reported to appear linked to parvovirus B19, influenza, CMV and Epstein-Barr virus. Because some donors lacked HLA typing at each locus, the association tests relied only on the typed subset. Specific HLA alleles were associated with roughly 16,000 TCR beta sequences at a false discovery rate of 0.05 in a later analysis. Some IMGT-functional V segments, including TRBV6-2 and TRBV6-3, could not be told apart with the 87-base-pair reads, so those segments were excluded. In the study, 164 TCR beta chains were listed as associated with cytomegalovirus. A later genetic analysis associated a missense DCLRE1C variant with V-gene and J-gene trimming of TCR beta chains, and an independent cohort replicated the association. A cluster of highly shared sequence variants was judged likely to be a technical artifact of the sequencing pipeline.

The method was the immunoSEQ multiplex PCR assay. A mixture of 60 forward primers for TCR Vbeta segments and 13 reverse primers for TCR Jbeta segments was used in the multiplex PCR. The CDR3 region of rearranged TCR beta genes was amplified from genomic DNA with a multiplex PCR assay. The amplified TCR beta libraries were sequenced on the Illumina HiSeq System as 87-base-pair reads. The original methods were these. In a later analysis, tens of millions of unique TCR beta chains were counted across the approximately 620 repertoires, and roughly 11 million of these chains were shared by at least two donors. Raw reads were error-corrected and collapsed into unique sequences by a nearest-neighbor algorithm in which closely related sequences were merged to remove PCR and sequencing errors. CDR3 sequences were aligned to IMGT reference sequences to assign V, D and J gene segments. Each retained sequence needed at least a six-nucleotide match to both a V gene segment and a J gene segment. Rearrangements were classified as productive when the CDR3 lacked stop codons and remained in frame with V and J, and all other rearrangements were classified as non-productive. Following IMGT convention, CDR3 was defined as the stretch from the second conserved V-encoded cysteine to the conserved J-encoded phenylalanine. Sequences without an unambiguous match to a single V gene segment were excluded from the earlier analysis of about 600 of the donors. An earlier analysis of approximately 590 of the donors called V segments functional above 56.7% productive rearrangements and segregating when the between-donor standard deviation exceeded 5%. A statistical classification framework was built to diagnose cytomegalovirus status from the catalog of TCR beta chain sequences. In a later analysis, V and J genes were assigned by comparing TCR nucleotide sequences against IMGT/GENE-DB human TR gene sequences. Using the TCRdist pipeline, a later analysis assigned CDR3 sequences along with most-parsimonious VDJ recombination scenarios. In a later analysis, every TCR beta chain was defined by the combination of its CDR3 amino acid sequence and its V-gene family, and reads without a unique V-gene family were dropped. As a way to deal with suspected cross-contamination and a sequencing artifact, a later analysis dropped 450 to 600 nucleotide sequences that were highly shared and had low generation probability. In a later analysis, a clonal expansion index was calculated for each public chain from normalized within-repertoire ranks of inferred template counts. In a later analysis, generation probabilities were computed using a VDJ recombination model fitted to out-of-frame rearrangements, and the results were checked against IGoR. In a later analysis, TCR-TCR, TCR-HLA and TCR-CMV co-occurrence was scored with hypergeometric tests, and a repertoire-size bias correction was applied to TCR pairs. In a later analysis, false discovery rates were estimated by permuting HLA or CMV assignments 20 times. In a later analysis, co-occurring TCRs were grouped using DBSCAN, and TCRdist sequence similarity was added for clustering within HLA-allele-positive subsets. For co-occurrence clustering, repertoires with fewer than 30,000 or more than 120,000 public chains were excluded, along with five repertoires with anomalous nucleotide sharing. What TCRdb holds here is the immuneACCESS table cut down to in-frame rearrangements. Part of the clones is not present; checked against another copy, under half of the missing clones reflect an unresolved V gene, and the others are unexplained. V and J calls and clone size are given by that table; D and trimming were obtained from the DNA. The sample's table covers fewer than 110,000 clones. The ten largest clones capture 3% to 3.5% of the sample.

The cohort consisted of 650 to 700 healthy bone marrow donors. Cohort members were all nominally healthy when sampled, although unrecorded immune exposures were likely present. The donor was CMV seronegative and was included in the group of 352 seronegative cohort members. A peripheral blood sample was provided by each donor, and peripheral blood mononuclear cells were used for TCR beta sequencing. Genomic DNA was extracted from the blood cell samples with the Qiagen DNeasy Blood Extraction Kit. According to the germline V gene, CDR1 reads SQVTM and CDR2 reads ANQGSEA. At the junction V is shortened by 6 bases and J by 0 bases, with 12 bases in between. The CDR3 sequence holds 13 residues, the cysteine and phenylalanine included. Just the 39-base CDR3 DNA is kept, in frame starting at base 1.

Sample: PBMCs. Recombination connected TRBV29-1 to TRBJ2-7, with TRBD2 as a weak D call on 5 bases. This receptor was obtained from a man aged 35-49 years in good health and CMV-seronegative. The CDR3 is CSVRPEGSYEQYF. The DNA sequence is as follows: TGCAGCGTACGGCCTGAGGGCTCCTACGAGCAGTACTTC.